Sequencing of this T cell receptor (beta chain) was carried out in a study of blood T cell repertoires in COVID-19. The overall study: From the United States, Italy and Spain came samples of acute and convalescent COVID-19. In each case, the material was cDNA or gDNA derived from T cells, B-cell-depleted T cells, or PBMCs.

As originally analysed: Researchers report that nucleated cell counts were estimated from reference gene primer amplification. Clones were sequenced by immunoSEQ multiplex PCR, and TCRdb holds only the in-frame ones, with some missing. That table is the source of V, J and clone size, and D and trimming were worked out from the DNA. The sample holds 180,000 or so clones, about 88% seen once. The source material was peripheral blood. The sequence came from a man between 18 and 29 years old with active or convalescent COVID-19.

This CDR3 reads CASSLWAGTTDTQYF. The CDR3 bases are TGTGCCAGCAGCTTATGGGCGGGGACCACAGATACGCAGTATTTT. The J gene is TRBJ2-3, the V gene TRBV7-8; weak D call: TRBD2 (6 bases). Between the trimmed V and J ends, which lost 2 bases and 2 bases, there was a span of 11 bases. CDR1 and CDR2 (germline): SGHVS, FQNEAQ. The CDR3 runs 15 residues.